This TCR beta chain derives from a study of tumor-infiltrating lymphocytes in glioblastoma multiforme (dated by TCRdb to about 2017). Regarding the complete study: The study tested whether intratumoral genomic heterogeneity fosters TIL diversity by jointly investigating somatic mutations, TIL diversity and immune response activity. Overall study results and their limits: Generalizability was limited because only one glioblastoma patient was included in the TCR and somatic mutation analysis. RNA-based TCR sequencing may distort clone frequencies because T cells carry unequal numbers of TCR transcripts. T cells were not sorted into functional subsets, and such sorting was noted by the authors as a future improvement.

With respect to this clonotype: Its antigen is still unknown. Base qualities are missing; no much larger clone stands one base away.

TCRB libraries were constructed from RNA through three rounds of nested multiplex PCR following a modified ARM-PCR protocol with multiple V-beta primers and a C-beta primer. ProtoScript II Reverse Transcriptase and a C-beta primer were used to synthesize TCRB-specific cDNA from around 0.48 ug total RNA. The description of the TCRB libraries did not include any unique molecular identifiers. The third PCR added barcodes and adapters over 25 cycles with Deep VentR (exo-) polymerase, followed by gel purification of 250-500 bp bands. TCRB libraries were sequenced with 250 bp paired-end reads on an Illumina HiSeq 2500. The study's processing was this. Trimmomatic was used to clean reads, FLASH to merge reads, MiGEC to assign V, D and J segments, and VDJtools to perform the analysis. VDJtools was used to calculate the Shannon-Wiener diversity index, which quantified repertoire diversity. The public sequencing data were trimmed at Q25 with fastp and processed into clonotypes with MiXCR by TCRdb, which kept only in-frame beta chains. Rows are unified per CDR3 protein, each entry keeping the most common DNA and genes. It is TCRdb's table, rather than the study itself, that gives the V and J calls and clone size. The sample has approximately 13,000 distinct CDR3 sequences on record, roughly 68% of them singletons. Approximately 29% of the sample goes to the ten largest clones.

Here V drops 5 bases and J drops 7 bases, and the junction holds 11 bases not matched to any gene. Via the germline V gene, CDR1 is MDHEN and CDR2 SYDVKM. The CDR3 numbers 15 residues from cysteine through phenylalanine. Only the CDR3 part of the read is kept: 45 bases, read in frame from the first base. The AllPrep DNA/RNA mini kit was used to purify genomic DNA and total RNA simultaneously from each of the nine to eleven tumor samples. Every RNA sample had an RNA integrity number above 6.5 and an OD 260/280 ratio above 1.9. The TCR comes from a male donor with glioblastoma. The sample comprised brain tumor tissue. The sequence joins TRBV28 to TRBJ2-1, with 7 central nucleotides matching TRBD2. The DNA sequence reads TGTGCCAGCAGTACGAGCACTAGCGACCAGAATGAGCAGTTCTTC. Translation gives CASSTSTSDQNEQFF.